This T cell receptor beta chain was sequenced for a study of T cells in Graves' hyperthyroidism and ophthalmopathy. RNA transcripts yielded amplified TCR beta CDR3 regions. TCR CDR3 underwent first-round RT-PCR with the HTBI primer set. TCRdb analysed the multiplex PCR reads with MiXCR anew, one entry per CDR3 protein. Of a few hundred thousand distinct CDR3 sequences listed, about a sixth are singletons. This CDR3 contains 14 residues. V lost 0 bases, J lost 4 bases, and 10 bases lay in between. Germline CDR1 reads DFQATT; CDR2 reads SNEGSKA (reference sequence). It was uncontrolled infection, other autoimmune disease, pregnancy or lactation that excluded patients. PBMCs were derived from roughly 9.6 ml fresh peripheral blood. Ten or more counts support this clonotype.

The V and J genes are TRBV20-1 and TRBJ2-1; D gene uncertain. Specimen: blood. The receptor's source is a woman between 18 and 29 years old with Graves' ophthalmopathy. CDR3 sequence: CSARDRWPYNEQFF. The CDR3 nucleotides read TGCAGTGCTAGAGATCGGTGGCCGTACAATGAGCAGTTCTTC.